This T cell receptor (beta chain) was recovered during a study of T cells after yellow fever vaccination. Study results and limitations: Post-booster repertoires contained most primary-vaccination clones again (approximately 97% CD4, roughly 90% CD8). Though weaker, the secondary response peaked faster, on day 5 versus 15.

The V end was cut by 3 bases, the J end by 0 bases, with 18 bases between. This CDR3 is 17 amino acids long. CDR1 and CDR2 from the germline V gene are DFQATT and SNEGSKA (reference sequence). With respect to this clonotype: Its target is not known.

TCR cDNA, made by 5'RACE template switching, carried an added universal primer site and UMIs. TCRdb processed the 5' RACE reads anew with MiXCR; each CDR3 protein has one entry. Here the sample spans some 300,000 distinct CDR3 sequences, roughly 8.7% being singletons. Sequencing used CD4+ T cells sorted from PBMCs, obtained 5 days after the yellow fever booster vaccination. The TCR comes from a man between 18 and 35 years old who received the YFV17D yellow fever vaccine. The chain couples TRBV20-1 to TRBJ2-1, with D perhaps matching TRBD2 (5 bases). The CDR3 loop reads CSARVIGQGSSYNEQFF. CDR3 DNA sequence: TGCAGTGCTAGGGTTATCGGCCAAGGGAGCTCCTACAATGAGCAGTTCTTC.